What follows are 31 T cell receptor beta chains derived from one specimen sequenced in a study of T-cell reconstitution after alpha-beta-depleted transplantation in children. Preparation of the TCRbeta library was carried out with unique molecular identifiers. TCRdb analysed the PCR reads with MiXCR anew, one entry per CDR3 protein. The table has more than 75,000 distinct CDR3 sequences, 20% to 30% seen once. The source was PBMCs, collected before TCRalphabeta/CD19-depleted stem cell transplant. The receptor set was obtained from a boy between 2 and 15 years old with acute lymphoblastic leukemia, due to receive a stem cell transplant.

This chain connects TRBV9 to TRBJ1-6; D may be TRBD1 (6 bases). V lost 0 bases and J 7 bases, leaving 11 bases between the germline ends. The CDR3 loop spans 15 amino acids. Germline CDR1 is SGDLS and CDR2 is YYNGEE. The CDR3 spells CASSVEGGGNSPLHF. The DNA of the CDR3 is TGTGCCAGCAGCGTAGAAGGTGGGGGCAATTCACCCCTCCACTTT.

This clonotype was observed a handful of times. The chain has TRBV29-1 and TRBJ2-1, with D tentatively TRBD1 (5 bases). Trimming removed 7 bases at V and 8 bases at J, with 21 bases between. Germline values: CDR1 SQVTM, CDR2 ANQGSEA. The CDR3 covers 14 residues. CDR3 bases: TGCAGCGCGTTAGGGGTTATAGGGGTCGATGAGCAGTTCTTC. Its protein is CSALGVIGVDEQFF.

This clonotype was seen a handful of times. The chain has TRBV11-1 and TRBJ2-5, with 9 bases that match TRBD1. Germline CDR1 reads SGHAT; CDR2 reads FQDESV (reference sequence). J gave up 3 bases and V 5 bases, and 7 bases lay outside the gene matches. The CDR3 runs 15 residues. The chain's CDR3 is CASSIWDRAEETQYF. Here the CDR3 DNA reads TGTGCCAGCAGCATCTGGGACAGGGCTGAAGAGACCCAGTACTTC.

This clonotype was counted only a few times. The J gene is TRBJ2-1, the V gene TRBV29-1; no clear D. V lost 5 bases to trimming and J lost 0 bases, with 2 bases between them. The CDR3 covers 11 residues. Germline V gives CDR1 SQVTM, CDR2 ANQGSEA. The chain's CDR3 is CSVFSYNEQFF. As DNA, the CDR3 is TGCAGCGTTTTCTCCTACAATGAGCAGTTCTTC.

This clonotype was seen only a few times. The chain couples TRBV12-3 or TRBV12-4 to TRBJ1-3, with D possibly being TRBD1 (6 bases). The CDR3 totals 15 residues. The V end lost 7 bases, the J end lost 0 bases, and 13 bases lay between the germline ends. Here the CDR3 reads CASIPGHISGNTIYF. The CDR3 DNA reads TGTGCCAGCATTCCGGGACACATCTCTGGAAACACCATATATTTT.

This clonotype was detected only a few times. J is TRBJ1-2 and V is TRBV3-1; TRBD1 matches at 7 bases. The CDR3 extends over 17 amino acids. CDR1 and CDR2 from the germline V gene are LGHDT and YNNKEL (reference sequence). The V and J ends lost 1 base and 1 base, in that order; junction bases with no gene match: 9. The CDR3 loop is CASSQALRQGRNYGYTF. CDR3 nucleotides: TGTGCCAGCAGCCAAGCCCTTCGACAGGGCCGTAACTATGGCTACACCTTC.

This clonotype was counted only a few times. V gene TRBV6-4 combines with J gene TRBJ2-3; TRBD2 matches at 7 bases. Germline trimming cut 0 bases from V and 8 bases from J; bases unmatched to any gene: 11. Germline-derived CDR1 and CDR2 are MRHNA and SNTAGT. The CDR3 length is 16 residues. CDR3 region: CASSDSRLAEGGTQYF. The CDR3, as DNA: TGTGCCAGCAGTGACTCGAGGCTAGCGGAGGGAGGTACGCAGTATTTT.

The V gene is TRBV12-3 or TRBV12-4, the J gene TRBJ2-7, with D hard to call. Trimming took off 4 bases at V and 4 bases at J, with 5 bases between the two ends. The CDR3 runs to 11 residues. The CDR3 DNA sequence: TGTGCCAGCAGTTCCATGTACGAGCAGTACTTC. This encodes CASSSMYEQYF.

This clonotype has ten or more counts. The rearrangement links TRBV9 to TRBJ2-5; possible D gene TRBD1, 5 bases. The V end was cut by 3 bases, the J end by 4 bases, with 16 bases between. The CDR3 is made up of 15 amino acids. The germline gives CDR1 SGDLS, CDR2 YYNGEE. DNA of the CDR3: TGTGCCAGCAGCGAAGGGGCGCTCCTGGCAGAGACCCAGTACTTC. Protein product: CASSEGALLAETQYF.

This chain links TRBV14 with TRBJ2-3, with 8 bases identical to TRBD1. The ends lost 1 base at V and 6 bases at J; junction bases unmatched: 9. The CDR3 is 16 amino acids. Germline V gene sequence: CDR1 SGHDN, CDR2 FVKESK. CDR3 nucleotides: TGTGCCAGCAGCCAAGGTCTCGCAGGGGGCGAGGATACGCAGTATTTT. Amino acids: CASSQGLAGGEDTQYF.

This clonotype has a handful of counts. The chain is built from TRBV6-4 and TRBJ2-5; 13 nucleotides agree with TRBD2. The CDR3 is 15 amino acids. Germline V CDR1 and CDR2: MRHNA, SNTAGT. Germline trimming cut 4 bases from V and 3 bases from J; bases unmatched to any gene: 2. CDR3: CASSAGTSGEETQYF. In DNA form, the CDR3 reads TGTGCCAGCAGTGCCGGGACTAGCGGGGAAGAGACCCAGTACTTC.

V and J are TRBV3-1 and TRBJ2-6; D not resolved. The V gene's germline CDR1 is LGHDT and CDR2 YNNKEL (reference sequence). V shed 8 bases and J shed 4 bases, with 9 bases lying between them. This CDR3 has 13 amino acids. The DNA of the CDR3 is TGTGCCAGCCAGGAATCAGGGGCCAACGTCCTGACTTTC. Protein sequence: CASQESGANVLTF.

V is TRBV7-6 and J is TRBJ2-7, with 10 bases fitting TRBD2. This CDR3 has 15 amino acids. V lost 5 bases, J lost 2 bases, and 6 bases stayed unmatched. From germline, CDR1 is SGHVS and CDR2 FNYEAQ. The CDR3 spells CASSGRTSGAYEQYF. The CDR3 DNA sequence: TGTGCCAGCAGCGGACGGACTAGCGGAGCCTACGAGCAGTACTTC.

The J gene is TRBJ1-1, the V gene TRBV7-3, with D uncertain. In germline, CDR1 is SGHTA, CDR2 FQGTGA. The CDR3 is 13 residues long. The germline V and J ends were trimmed by 4 bases and 1 base, with 7 bases remaining between them. CDR3 protein: CASSSSKNTEAFF. The CDR3 bases are TGTGCCAGCAGCTCCAGCAAGAACACTGAAGCTTTCTTT.

This sequence joins TRBV5-1 and TRBJ2-1; D gene unclear. This CDR3 has 13 amino acids. CDR1 and CDR2 from the germline V gene are SGHRS and YFSETQ. V lost 4 bases, J lost 1 base, and 6 bases lay in between. CDR3 coding DNA: TGCGCCAGCAGCCACACTTCCTACAATGAGCAGTTCTTC. As protein: CASSHTSYNEQFF.

J is TRBJ2-1 and V is TRBV5-6, with no clear D. This CDR3 spans 13 amino acids. Germline assignment: CDR1 SGHDT and CDR2 YYEEEE. Between the trimmed V and J ends, which lost 0 bases and 8 bases, there was a span of 9 bases. The CDR3 loop is CASSLGNGYEQFF. CDR3 DNA sequence: TGTGCCAGCAGCTTGGGGAACGGGTATGAGCAGTTCTTC.

The rearrangement joins TRBV5-1 to TRBJ2-3, with a weak D call TRBD2 (6 bases). V was clipped by 3 bases and J by 4 bases, with 9 bases between them. This CDR3 has 13 amino acids. Per germline, CDR1 SGHRS and CDR2 YFSETQ. CDR3 protein: CASSSGTSDTQYF. In DNA form, the CDR3 reads TGCGCCAGCAGCTCCGGGACTTCAGATACGCAGTATTTT. Complete variable domain (other parts from reference TRBV5-1 and TRBJ2-3): KAGVTQTPRYLIKTRGQQVTLSCSPISGHRSVSWYQQTPGQGLQFLFEYFSETQRNKGNFPGRFSGRQFSNSRSEMNVSTLELGDSALYLCASSSGTSDTQYFGPGTRLTVL.

The sample holds a few counts of this clonotype. The chain recombines TRBV12-3 or TRBV12-4 with TRBJ1-1; perhaps TRBD1 as D (5 bases). V shed 5 bases and J shed 5 bases, with 18 bases lying between them. CDR3 length equals 15 residues. CDR3 coding DNA: TGTGCCAGCAGTCCATCCTACAGGATAAGAACTGAAGCTTTCTTT. Its translation: CASSPSYRIRTEAFF.

The V gene is TRBV28, the J gene TRBJ2-4, with TRBD1 matching 7 bases. The J segment lost 6 bases and the V segment lost 10 bases, leaving 15 bases of the junction unmatched. CDR3 length equals 15 residues. CDR1 is MDHEN, CDR2 SYDVKM, per germline. CDR3 region: CATGQARRTGNIQYF. CDR3 nucleotides: TGTGCCACCGGACAGGCCCGGAGAACCGGAAACATTCAGTACTTC.

This clonotype was detected many times. The chain joins TRBV20-1 to TRBJ1-1; D is ambiguous. This CDR3 is 12 amino acids long. Germline lookup yields CDR1 DFQATT and CDR2 SNEGSKA (reference sequence). Between the trimmed V and J ends, which lost 2 bases and 7 bases, there was a span of 11 bases. The CDR3 DNA is TGCAGTGCTAGAAGGCCAGTAGTTGAAGCTTTCTTT. This gives the protein CSARRPVVEAFF.

This chain links TRBV20-1 with TRBJ2-7, with 8 bases that match TRBD1. The CDR3 sequence is 15 residues long. The J segment lost 5 bases and the V segment lost 2 bases, leaving 11 bases of the junction unmatched. Per germline, CDR1 DFQATT and CDR2 SNEGSKA (reference sequence). This chain's CDR3 is CSARSHRGTGDEQYF. DNA of the CDR3: TGCAGTGCTAGATCACACAGGGGGACGGGTGACGAGCAGTACTTC.

The V call is TRBV4-2, the J call TRBJ2-5; no clear D gene. Germline CDR1 and CDR2: LGHNA and YNFKEQ. V was cut by 4 bases and J by 1 base, with 7 bases left in between. This CDR3 contains 13 residues. CDR3 protein: CASSPAIQETQYF. In DNA, the CDR3 is TGTGCCAGCAGCCCGGCAATCCAAGAGACCCAGTACTTC.

The sample holds many counts of this clonotype. The V and J genes are TRBV20-1 and TRBJ2-7; the D gene could be TRBD1 or TRBD2 (5 bases each). V was clipped by 6 bases and J by 4 bases, with 19 bases between them. Germline lookup yields CDR1 DFQATT and CDR2 SNEGSKA (reference sequence). CDR3 size: 14 residues. Here the CDR3 reads CSAEITQGAYEQYF. The CDR3 DNA is TGCAGTGCCGAGATTACCCAGGGAGCGTACGAGCAGTACTTC.

This clonotype was picked up a small number of times. The V gene is TRBV7-2, the J gene TRBJ2-1; perhaps TRBD2 as D (6 bases). CDR1 is SGHTA, CDR2 FQGNSA, per germline. The V end lost 4 bases, the J end lost 7 bases, and 17 bases lay between the germline ends. The CDR3 extends over 15 amino acids. The CDR3 loop reads CASSSRSGDWNEQFF. The DNA for the CDR3 is TGTGCCAGCAGCTCCCGTAGCGGAGATTGGAATGAGCAGTTCTTC.

The chain combines TRBV7-9 with TRBJ2-7; 8 positions match TRBD1. CDR1 SEHNR and CDR2 FQNEAQ come from the germline V gene (reference sequence). The CDR3 has 14 residues. The V and J ends lost 5 bases and 2 bases, in that order; junction bases with no gene match: 5. CDR3 in DNA: TGTGCCAGCAGCCATAGACAGGGGCCCTACGAGCAGTACTTC. It specifies CASSHRQGPYEQYF.

Relative to its sample, this clonotype is medium-sized. The chain couples TRBV7-8 to TRBJ2-2; D is ambiguous. V lost 5 bases, J lost 2 bases, and 9 bases lay in between. The germline V gene encodes CDR1 SGHVS and CDR2 FQNEAQ. This CDR3 is built from 14 residues. This CDR3 is CASSGYLNTGELFF. CDR3 coding DNA: TGTGCCAGCAGCGGATACCTAAACACCGGGGAGCTGTTTTTT.

This chain uses TRBV2 with TRBJ2-1, with D perhaps TRBD1 (6 bases). CDR3 length equals 14 residues. The germline V gene encodes CDR1 SNHLY and CDR2 FYNNEI. Trimming took 8 bases from V and 0 from J, leaving 11 bases between them. The CDR3 loop reads CASAADSSYNEQFF. The CDR3, as DNA: TGTGCCAGCGCGGCGGACAGCTCCTACAATGAGCAGTTCTTC.

The chain is built from TRBV5-6 and TRBJ1-5; 7 bases are a match to TRBD1. V trimming: 4 bases; J trimming: 4 bases; junction bases outside the gene matches: 5. Germline V CDR1 and CDR2: SGHDT, YYEEEE. The CDR3 length is 14 residues. In nucleotides, the CDR3 is TGTGCCAGCAGCCAAGGACAGGATAATCAGCCCCAGCATTTT. Protein: CASSQGQDNQPQHF.

This clonotype came up many times. V is TRBV20-1 and J is TRBJ2-1; possible D gene TRBD1, 5 bases. Germline V gene data show CDR1 as DFQATT and CDR2 as SNEGSKA (reference sequence). The CDR3 extends over 15 amino acids. This CDR3 is CSVLGRSVSYNEQFF. The CDR3 nucleotides read TGCAGCGTGCTGGGGCGGAGTGTCAGCTACAATGAGCAGTTCTTC.

This clonotype turned up a few times. The V and J genes are TRBV28 and TRBJ2-3; weak D call: TRBD2 (6 bases). The CDR3 is made up of 16 amino acids. V dropped 4 bases and J dropped 1 base, with 15 bases sitting between them. Germline loops: CDR1 MDHEN, CDR2 SYDVKM. This CDR3 is CASSSFSGGGTDTQYF. For the CDR3, the DNA is TGTGCCAGCAGTTCCTTTAGCGGAGGGGGCACAGATACGCAGTATTTT.

This clonotype was observed a few times. This chain links TRBV4-3 with TRBJ1-4; D call uncertain. Per germline, CDR1 LGHNA and CDR2 YSLEER. Trimming left V 1 base short and J 11 bases short, with 20 bases between. The CDR3 extends over 16 amino acids. The DNA of the CDR3 is TGCGCCAGCAGCCAAGTGATGAATAATCAAGGTTTGAAACTGTTTTTT. Its protein is CASSQVMNNQGLKLFF.